This TCR beta chain was documented in a study of T cell repertoires in ileal Crohn's disease. Study-wide context: Surgery for a complication: stricturing in about 60%, penetrating in 39%. Findings of the study overall: Compared with non-smokers, active smokers at surgery showed more clonal expansions.

Patients were adults with ileal or ileocolonic Crohn's disease needing resection. CDR3 size: 16 residues. The germline V gene has CDR1 SGHDN and CDR2 FVKESK. After removal of 1 base from V and 1 base from J, the junction contained 3 bases not matched to a gene. This clone was observed a few times. Its antigen is not identified. Repertoires were generated with immunoSEQ multiplex PCR, while TCRdb's copy carries only in-frame clones and drops some. The table records about 17,000 clones, approximately 82% of them present only once. Sequenced: ileal tissue. J is TRBJ2-3 and V is TRBV14; 9 nucleotides line up with TRBD2. The TCR sequence derives from an adult with Crohn's disease. The CDR3 region is CASSQGRGGRTDTQYF. The CDR3, as DNA: TGTGCCAGCAGCCAAGGGCGGGGGGGACGCACAGATACGCAGTATTTT.